This TCR beta chain was observed in a study of blood T cell repertoires in COVID-19. Study details: The United States, Italy and Spain were the sources of the acute and convalescent COVID-19 samples. Sample material is recorded as cDNA or gDNA derived from T cells, B-cell-depleted T cells, or PBMCs.

This CDR3 contains 15 residues. After removal of 10 bases from V and 5 bases from J, the junction contained 14 bases not matched to a gene. Germline CDR1 is MGHRA and CDR2 is YSYEKL. As originally analysed: Reference gene primer amplification gave nucleated cell count estimates. The protocol was immunoSEQ multiplex PCR, while the TCRdb copy is restricted to in-frame clones and leaves out a portion. The DNA gave D and trimming, while V, J and clone size come from that table. The data hold roughly 40,000 clones, with 81% observed a single time. This TCR came from an elderly man with active or convalescent COVID-19. The chain is built from TRBV4-1 and TRBJ1-5; 7 bases line up with TRBD1. Sequenced sample: peripheral blood. CDR3 loop: CATPKLTGKDQPQHF. The CDR3 DNA reads as TGCGCCACCCCCAAGTTGACAGGGAAGGATCAGCCCCAGCATTTT.